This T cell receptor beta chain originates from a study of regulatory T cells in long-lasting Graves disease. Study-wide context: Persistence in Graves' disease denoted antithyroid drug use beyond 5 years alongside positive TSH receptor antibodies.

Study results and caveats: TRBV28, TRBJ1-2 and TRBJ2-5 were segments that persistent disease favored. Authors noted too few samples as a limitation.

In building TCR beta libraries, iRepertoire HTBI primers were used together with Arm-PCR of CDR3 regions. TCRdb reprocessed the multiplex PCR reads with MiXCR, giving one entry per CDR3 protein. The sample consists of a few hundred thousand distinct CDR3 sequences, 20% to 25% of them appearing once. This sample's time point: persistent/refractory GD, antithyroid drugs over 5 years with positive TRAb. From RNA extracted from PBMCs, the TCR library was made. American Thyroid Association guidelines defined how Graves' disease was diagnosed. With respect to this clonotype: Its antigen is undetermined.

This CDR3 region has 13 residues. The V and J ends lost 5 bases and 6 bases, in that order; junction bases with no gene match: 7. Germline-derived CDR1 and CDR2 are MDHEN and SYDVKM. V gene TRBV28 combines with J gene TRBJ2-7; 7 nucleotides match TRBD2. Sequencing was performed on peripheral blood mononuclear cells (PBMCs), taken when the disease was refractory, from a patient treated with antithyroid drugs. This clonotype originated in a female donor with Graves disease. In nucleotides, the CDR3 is TGTGCCAGCAGTGGAGGGGAGGGCCTCGAGCAGTACTTC. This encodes CASSGGEGLEQYF. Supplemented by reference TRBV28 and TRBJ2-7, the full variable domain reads DVKVTQSSRYLVKRTGEKVFLECVQDMDHENMFWYRQDPGLGLRLIYFSYDVKMKEKGDIPEGYSVSREKKERFSLILESASTNQTSMYLCASSGGEGLEQYFGPGTRLTVT.